This T cell receptor beta chain was sequenced during a study of blood T cell repertoires in COVID-19. Produced via immunoSEQ multiplex PCR; TCRdb's table is partial and in-frame only. The repertoire holds around 260,000 clones, with 80% to 90% as singletons. Sequencing was done on a sample of peripheral blood. The receptor was derived from a woman aged 50 to 60 who had recovered from COVID-19.

CDR3 region: CASSQEWHDGNTIYF. The DNA of the CDR3 is TGTGCCAGCAGCCAAGAATGGCACGATGGAAACACCATATATTTT. V gene TRBV3-1 (or the pseudogene TRBV3-2) combines with J gene TRBJ1-3, with D unresolved. CDR1 and CDR2 (germline): LGHDT, YNNKEL (reference sequence). The V end was cut by 0 bases, the J end by 3 bases, with 9 bases between. The CDR3 consists of 15 residues.